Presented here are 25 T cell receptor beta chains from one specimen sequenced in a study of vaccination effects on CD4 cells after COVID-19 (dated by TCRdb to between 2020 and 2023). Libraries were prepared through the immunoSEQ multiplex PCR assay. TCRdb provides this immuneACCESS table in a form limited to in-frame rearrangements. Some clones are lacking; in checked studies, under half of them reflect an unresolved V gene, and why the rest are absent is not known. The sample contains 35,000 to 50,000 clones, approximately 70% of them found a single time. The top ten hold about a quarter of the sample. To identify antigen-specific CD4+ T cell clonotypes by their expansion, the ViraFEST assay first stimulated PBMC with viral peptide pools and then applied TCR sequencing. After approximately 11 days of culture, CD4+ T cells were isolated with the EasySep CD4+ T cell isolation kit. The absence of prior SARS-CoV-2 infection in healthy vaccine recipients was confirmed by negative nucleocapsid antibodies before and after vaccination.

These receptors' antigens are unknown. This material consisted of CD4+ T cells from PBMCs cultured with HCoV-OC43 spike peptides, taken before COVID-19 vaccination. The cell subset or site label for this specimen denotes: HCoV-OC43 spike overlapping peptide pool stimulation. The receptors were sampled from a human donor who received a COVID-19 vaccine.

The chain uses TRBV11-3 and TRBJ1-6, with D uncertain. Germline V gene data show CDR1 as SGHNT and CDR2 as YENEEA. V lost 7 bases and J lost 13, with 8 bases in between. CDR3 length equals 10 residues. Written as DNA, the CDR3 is TGTGCCAGCACTACAGTCCCCCTCCACTTT. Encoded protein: CASTTVPLHF. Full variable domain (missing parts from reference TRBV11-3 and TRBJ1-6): EAGVVQSPRYKIIEKKQPVAFWCNPISGHNTLYWYLQNLGQGPELLIRYENEEAVDDSQLPKDRFSAERLKGVDSTLKIQPAELGDSAVYLCASTTVPLHFGNGTRLTVT.

CDR3 sequence (DNA): TGCGCCAGCACCCGGGACAGGGCGTACAATGAGCAGTTCTTC. It is translated as CASTRDRAYNEQFF. The chain recombines TRBV5-1 with TRBJ2-1, with 9 bases identical to TRBD1. Germline lookup yields CDR1 SGHRS and CDR2 YFSETQ. This CDR3 region has 14 residues. The junction had 5 bases not matched to a gene; V was cut back by 6 bases and J by 4 bases.

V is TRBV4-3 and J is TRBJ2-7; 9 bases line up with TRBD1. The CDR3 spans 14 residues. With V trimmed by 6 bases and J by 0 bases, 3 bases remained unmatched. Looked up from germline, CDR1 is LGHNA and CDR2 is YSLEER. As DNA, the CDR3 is TGCGCCAGCAGACAGGGGGCCAACTCCTACGAGCAGTACTTC. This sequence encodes CASRQGANSYEQYF.

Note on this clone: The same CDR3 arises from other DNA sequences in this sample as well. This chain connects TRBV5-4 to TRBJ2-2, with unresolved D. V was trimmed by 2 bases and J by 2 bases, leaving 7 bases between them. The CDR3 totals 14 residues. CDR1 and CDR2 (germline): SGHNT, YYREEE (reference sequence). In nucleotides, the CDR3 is TGTGCCAGCAGCTTTGGGCTAAACACCGGGGAGCTGTTTTTT. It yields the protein CASSFGLNTGELFF.

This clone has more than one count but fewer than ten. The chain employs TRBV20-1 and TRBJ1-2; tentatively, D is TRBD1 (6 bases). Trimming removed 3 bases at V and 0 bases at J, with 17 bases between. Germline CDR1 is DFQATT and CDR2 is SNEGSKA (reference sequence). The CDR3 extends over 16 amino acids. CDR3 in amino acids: CSASRSGVLANYGYTF. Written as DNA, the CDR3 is TGCAGTGCTAGTCGCTCAGGGGTATTAGCTAACTATGGCTACACCTTC.

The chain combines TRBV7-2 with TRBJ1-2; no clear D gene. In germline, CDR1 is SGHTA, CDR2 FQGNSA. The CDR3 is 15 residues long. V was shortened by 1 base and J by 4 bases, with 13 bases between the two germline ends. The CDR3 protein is CASSLEAARLYGYTF. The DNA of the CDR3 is TGTGCCAGCAGCTTAGAGGCAGCTAGACTCTATGGCTACACCTTC.

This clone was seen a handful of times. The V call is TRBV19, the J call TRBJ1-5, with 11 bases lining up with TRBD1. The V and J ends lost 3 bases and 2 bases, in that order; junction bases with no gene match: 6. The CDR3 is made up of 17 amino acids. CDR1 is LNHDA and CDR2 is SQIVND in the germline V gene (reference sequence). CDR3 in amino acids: CASSMSEGQGGNQPQHF. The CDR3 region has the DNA TGTGCCAGTAGTATGAGTGAGGGACAGGGGGGCAATCAGCCCCAGCATTTT.

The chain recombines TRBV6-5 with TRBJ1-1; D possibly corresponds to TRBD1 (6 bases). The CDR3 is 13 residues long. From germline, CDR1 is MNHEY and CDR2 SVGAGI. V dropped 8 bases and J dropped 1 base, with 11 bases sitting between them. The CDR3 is CASWGAGNTEAFF. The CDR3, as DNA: TGTGCCAGCTGGGGGGCCGGGAACACTGAAGCTTTCTTT.

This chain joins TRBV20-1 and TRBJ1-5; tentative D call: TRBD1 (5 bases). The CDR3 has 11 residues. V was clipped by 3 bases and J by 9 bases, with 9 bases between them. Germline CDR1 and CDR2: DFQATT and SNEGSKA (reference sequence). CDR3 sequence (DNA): TGCAGTGCTAGGGACAAGGGGCCCCAGCATTTT. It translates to CSARDKGPQHF.

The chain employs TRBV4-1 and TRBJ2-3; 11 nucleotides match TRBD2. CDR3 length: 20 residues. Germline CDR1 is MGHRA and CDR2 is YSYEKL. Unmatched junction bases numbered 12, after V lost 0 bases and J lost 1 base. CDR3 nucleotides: TGCGCCAGCAGCCAAGAAGGGTCTAGCGGGGGGCGTTTGGGCACAGATACGCAGTATTTT. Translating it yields CASSQEGSSGGRLGTDTQYF.

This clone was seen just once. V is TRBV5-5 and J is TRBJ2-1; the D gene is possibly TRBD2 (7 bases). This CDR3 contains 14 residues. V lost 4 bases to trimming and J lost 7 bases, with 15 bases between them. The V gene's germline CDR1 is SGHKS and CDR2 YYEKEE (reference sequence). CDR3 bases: TGTGCCAGCAGCGGGGGGGGCGCTTGGAATGAGCAGTTCTTC. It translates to CASSGGGAWNEQFF.

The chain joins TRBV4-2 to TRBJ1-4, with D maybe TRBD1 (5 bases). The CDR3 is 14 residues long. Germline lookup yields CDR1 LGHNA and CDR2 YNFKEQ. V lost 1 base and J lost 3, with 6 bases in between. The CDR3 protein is CASSQGGSNEKLFF. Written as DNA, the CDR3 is TGTGCCAGCAGCCAAGGGGGGTCTAATGAAAAACTGTTTTTT.

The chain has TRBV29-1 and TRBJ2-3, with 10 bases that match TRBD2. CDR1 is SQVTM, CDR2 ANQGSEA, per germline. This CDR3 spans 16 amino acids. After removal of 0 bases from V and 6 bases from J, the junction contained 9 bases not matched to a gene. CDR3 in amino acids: CSVEDRLAGVSDTQYF. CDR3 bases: TGCAGCGTTGAAGATCGGCTAGCGGGAGTCTCTGATACGCAGTATTTT.

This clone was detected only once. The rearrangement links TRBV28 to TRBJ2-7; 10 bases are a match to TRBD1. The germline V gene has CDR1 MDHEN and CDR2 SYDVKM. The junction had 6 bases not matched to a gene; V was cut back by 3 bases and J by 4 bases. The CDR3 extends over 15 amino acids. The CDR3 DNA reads TGTGCCAGCAGTTTGGGGGGACAGGGGAGGTACGAGCAGTACTTC. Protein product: CASSLGGQGRYEQYF.

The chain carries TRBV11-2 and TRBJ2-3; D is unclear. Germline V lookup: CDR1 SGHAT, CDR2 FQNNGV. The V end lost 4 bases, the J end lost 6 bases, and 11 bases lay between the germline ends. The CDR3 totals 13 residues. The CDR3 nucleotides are TGTGCCAGCAGCTCCGAGCGCGCGGATACGCAGTATTTT. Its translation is CASSSERADTQYF.

The DNA for the CDR3 is TGTGCCAGCAGCCCACAGGGAGGGAACACTGAAGCTTTCTTT. Translating gives CASSPQGGNTEAFF. The V and J genes are TRBV7-9 and TRBJ1-1; D is perhaps TRBD1 (6 bases). The V end was cut by 5 bases, the J end by 1 base, with 11 bases between. This CDR3 is built from 14 residues. CDR1 is SEHNR, CDR2 FQNEAQ, per germline (reference sequence).

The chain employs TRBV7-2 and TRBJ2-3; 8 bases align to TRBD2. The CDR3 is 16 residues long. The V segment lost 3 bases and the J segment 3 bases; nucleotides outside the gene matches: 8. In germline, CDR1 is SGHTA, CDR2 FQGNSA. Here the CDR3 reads CASSFVGGRKTDTQYF. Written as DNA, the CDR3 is TGTGCCAGCAGCTTTGTTGGCGGGAGGAAGACAGATACGCAGTATTTT.

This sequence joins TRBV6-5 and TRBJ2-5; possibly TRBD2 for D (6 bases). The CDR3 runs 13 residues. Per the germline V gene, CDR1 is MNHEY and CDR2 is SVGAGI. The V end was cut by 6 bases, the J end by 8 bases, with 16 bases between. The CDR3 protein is CASSRDSLRTQYF. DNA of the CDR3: TGTGCCAGCAGCAGGGACTCCCTCAGAACCCAGTACTTC.

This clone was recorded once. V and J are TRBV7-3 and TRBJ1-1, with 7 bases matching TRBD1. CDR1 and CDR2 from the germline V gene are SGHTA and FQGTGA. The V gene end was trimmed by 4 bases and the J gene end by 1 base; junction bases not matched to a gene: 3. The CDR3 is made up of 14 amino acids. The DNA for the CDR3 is TGTGCCAGCAGCTCCGGGACAGCGAACACTGAAGCTTTCTTT. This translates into CASSSGTANTEAFF.

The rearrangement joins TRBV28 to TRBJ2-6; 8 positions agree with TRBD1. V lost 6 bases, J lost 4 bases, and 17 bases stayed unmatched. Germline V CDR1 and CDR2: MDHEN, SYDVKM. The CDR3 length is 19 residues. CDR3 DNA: TGTGCCAGCAGCCCCCCCGGGACAGGTGACCTCAGGGGGGCCAACGTCCTGACTTTC. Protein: CASSPPGTGDLRGANVLTF.

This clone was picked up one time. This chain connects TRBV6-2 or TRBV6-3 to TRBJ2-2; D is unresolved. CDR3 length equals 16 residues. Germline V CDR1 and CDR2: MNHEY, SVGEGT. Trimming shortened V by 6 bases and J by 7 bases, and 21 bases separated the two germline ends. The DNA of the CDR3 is TGTGCCAGCAGCAACGGGCAGGAATGGTACGGCGGGGAGCTGTTTTTT. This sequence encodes CASSNGQEWYGGELFF.

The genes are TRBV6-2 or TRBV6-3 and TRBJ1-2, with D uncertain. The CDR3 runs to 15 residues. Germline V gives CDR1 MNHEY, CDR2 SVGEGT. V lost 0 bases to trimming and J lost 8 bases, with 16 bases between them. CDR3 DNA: TGTGCCAGCAGTTACTCATCTGGCAGGCTTGGGGGCTACACCTTC. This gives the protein CASSYSSGRLGGYTF.

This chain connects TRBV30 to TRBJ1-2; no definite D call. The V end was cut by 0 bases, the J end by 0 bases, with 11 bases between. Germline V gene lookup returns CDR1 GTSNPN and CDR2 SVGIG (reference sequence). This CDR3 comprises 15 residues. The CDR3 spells CAWSVHLSSNYGYTF. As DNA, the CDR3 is TGTGCCTGGAGTGTACATCTCTCGTCTAACTATGGCTACACCTTC.

CDR3 sequence: CASSLGGQPSYEQYF. CDR3 bases: TGTGCCAGCAGCTTGGGGGGACAGCCGTCCTACGAGCAGTACTTC. This chain links TRBV5-5 with TRBJ2-7; 7 nucleotides match TRBD1. CDR3 size: 15 residues. CDR1 SGHKS and CDR2 YYEKEE come from the germline V gene (reference sequence). After removal of 0 bases from V and 1 base from J, the junction contained 4 bases not matched to a gene. Combining the CDR3 with reference TRBV5-5 and TRBJ2-7 gives the whole variable domain DAGVTQSPTHLIKTRGQQVTLRCSPISGHKSVSWYQQVLGQGPQFIFQYYEKEERGRGNFPDRFSARQFPNYSSELNVNALLLGDSALYLCASSLGGQPSYEQYFGPGTRLTVT.

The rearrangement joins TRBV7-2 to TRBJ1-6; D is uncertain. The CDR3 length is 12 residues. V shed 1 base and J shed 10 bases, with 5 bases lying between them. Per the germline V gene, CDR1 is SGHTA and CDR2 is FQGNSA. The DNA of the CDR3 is TGTGCCAGCAGCTTAGATGAGTCACCCCTCCACTTT. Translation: CASSLDESPLHF.